The clone carrying this TCR beta chain appeared a few times. Antigen specificity is unknown. Trimming stripped 1 base from V and 0 bases from J, with 1 base between. This CDR3 contains 12 residues. In germline, CDR1 is SGHTS, CDR2 YDEGEE. The sample originates from a study of multiple sclerosis patients with progressive multifocal leukoencephalopathy. Some clones are missing from TCRdb's copy, which holds only in-frame ones; the method was immunoSEQ multiplex PCR. Here the sample spans approximately 30,000 clones, 90% being singletons. Time point reported: more than ten months of natalizumab therapy. The control group, sampled over time, had multiple sclerosis, received natalizumab and did not develop PML. Prior interferon beta treatment was universal, and the PML patients were all female. At 6 months of natalizumab came T1, and at 12 months came T2. Study findings and constraints: Lower normalized Shannon entropy suggested reduced TRB diversity in most PML patients.

This receptor was obtained from a human donor with multiple sclerosis. The chain employs TRBV5-8 and TRBJ1-1; no firm D call. The starting material was PBMCs, obtained from a patient treated with natalizumab. The CDR3 DNA follows: TGTGCCAGCAGCTTGATGAACACTGAAGCTTTCTTT. Translation: CASSLMNTEAFF.